These T cell receptor beta chains were read from a single sample in a study of T cell responses to AZD1222 COVID-19 vaccine. Sequencing was performed with immunoSEQ multiplex PCR; in TCRdb, only in-frame clones are kept and a portion is missing. The sample lists 130,000 to 150,000 clones, just over 90% seen once, with approximately 2.1% in the top ten. This material consisted of peripheral blood, taken on day 0 of AZD1222 vaccination. The receptor set was obtained from an adult in good health. Each CDR3 is given with its conserved first and last residue.

TRBV3-1/TRBV3-2,TRBJ2-5,CASSPLGGLAGQYF
TRBV7-3,TRBJ2-1,CASSPADRANEQFF
TRBV7-9,TRBJ2-7,CAIPGTIPYEQYF
TRBV29-1,TRBJ1-2,CSVAGAAGRGYTF
TRBV5-1,TRBJ2-3,CASSFGQGPDTQYF
TRBV27,TRBJ2-6,CASSSTLGQGILVGANVLTF
TRBV27,TRBJ1-2,CASSLAGTSYGYTF
TRBV7-3,TRBJ2-3,CASSLPGTGVPTDTQYF
TRBV9,TRBJ2-5,CASSVVEQGGETQYF
TRBV19,TRBJ2-1,CASSIIGFSAGGITNEQFF
TRBV7-2,TRBJ1-6,CASSLYLDNSPLHF
TRBV27,TRBJ2-7,CASSLSAPTGTGQYF
TRBV12-3/TRBV12-4,TRBJ1-1,CASSFAQTRGFF
TRBV5-1,TRBJ1-4,CASSPVGQGIEKLFF
TRBV2,TRBJ1-2,CASSADRGYGYTF
TRBV5-6,TRBJ2-7,CASSPQPGGSGEQYF
TRBV13,TRBJ1-4,CASSLQGASNEKLFF
TRBV6-5,TRBJ2-5,CASSYSSAGETQYF
TRBV2,TRBJ1-2,CASSEYRVGYGYTF
TRBV11-3,TRBJ1-6,CASSLDLRDYNSPLHF
TRBV4-2,TRBJ1-4,CASSQEEGAGPNEKLFF
TRBV15,TRBJ1-3,CATSREGLGENTIYF
TRBV9,TRBJ1-4,CASSPQGNEKLFF
TRBV9,TRBJ1-4,CASSVDGRNEKLFF
TRBV7-2,TRBJ2-7,CASSLRTSSQYF
TRBV7-2,TRBJ1-2,CASSLTGGSGGYTF
TRBV6-5,TRBJ2-7,CASRSGGIYEQYF
TRBV10-3,TRBJ1-2,CAISESGGNGYTF
TRBV5-4,TRBJ1-1,CASSPVRENTEAFF
TRBV6-2/TRBV6-3,TRBJ2-5,CASSYVLAGGFGETQYF
TRBV7-9,TRBJ2-3,CASSRRGDTQYF
TRBV10-1,TRBJ1-5,CASSGQGQPQHF
TRBV7-2,TRBJ2-7,CASSLMQGGTSFYEQYF
TRBV7-2,TRBJ1-2,CASSLTTVNYGYTF
TRBV2,TRBJ1-1,CAFRGTGGTEAFF
TRBV10-3,TRBJ1-1,CAIMEGTVNTEAFF
TRBV19,TRBJ1-3,CASSITGISGNTIYF
TRBV2,TRBJ2-5,CASSEGWSRGQETQYF
TRBV30,TRBJ1-2,CAWSLIAYYGYTF
TRBV19,TRBJ2-3,CASSPPTGGSGDTQYF
TRBV3-1/TRBV3-2,TRBJ1-1,CASSPGQGLGAFF
TRBV5-1,TRBJ2-1,CASSSAPDRGRSEQFF
TRBV2,TRBJ2-2,CASSGGTGLLTNTGELFF
TRBV14,TRBJ2-5,CASSHEETQYF
TRBV6-1,TRBJ2-7,CASSDLSGNTPYEQYF
TRBV7-9,TRBJ1-6,CASSLSQGESPLHF
TRBV4-2,TRBJ1-1,CASSQDSARGGGAGEAFF
TRBV5-1,TRBJ1-2,CASSLRETGNGYTF
TRBV10-1,TRBJ1-3,CASRKDTAGNTIYF
TRBV7-9,TRBJ1-3,CASSLREADTIYF
TRBV19,TRBJ1-5,CATGGTGGQPQHF
TRBV13,TRBJ1-1,CASSLGFRGRQDRSDTEAFF
TRBV11-2,TRBJ1-5,CASSSFEGPDQPQHF